These 2 T cell receptor beta chains were all obtained from the same sample, sequenced in a study of T-cell memory formation after mild COVID-19. TCRdb used MiXCR to reprocess the 5' RACE reads, holding one entry per CDR3 protein. Of about 110,000 distinct CDR3 sequences detected, roughly an eighth appear once; the ten largest clones hold 25% to 35%. Sequenced: PBMCs or a T cell subset sorted from them (not recorded which). The receptors were gathered from an adult woman who had mild COVID-19 (a few samples of this study predate the infection). Cell type and time point are not known.

V gene TRBV2 combines with J gene TRBJ1-1; perhaps TRBD1 as D (5 bases). Germline assignment: CDR1 SNHLY and CDR2 FYNNEI. This CDR3 comprises 15 residues. Trimming took 6 bases from V and 0 from J, leaving 14 bases between them. CDR3 coding DNA: TGTGCCAGCAGAGAATTGGGACTTATGAACACTGAAGCTTTCTTT. Translating it yields CASRELGLMNTEAFF.

This clonotype has just a few counts. The V and J genes are TRBV5-6 and TRBJ2-5; 16 bases agree with TRBD2. Looked up from germline, CDR1 is SGHDT and CDR2 is YYEEEE. The length of the CDR3 is 18 residues. The trim removed 3 bases at V and 5 bases at J, leaving 10 bases unmatched. In DNA form, the CDR3 reads TGTGCCAGCAGCTGGCTGGGACTAGCGGGAGGGATTGAGGAGACCCAGTACTTC. Its translation: CASSWLGLAGGIEETQYF. Based on the CDR3 plus reference TRBV5-6 and TRBJ2-5, the full variable domain is DAGVTQSPTHLIKTRGQQVTLRCSPKSGHDTVSWYQQALGQGPQFIFQYYEEEERQRGNFPDRFSGHQFPNYSSELNVNALLLGDSALYLCASSWLGLAGGIEETQYFGPGTRLLVL.